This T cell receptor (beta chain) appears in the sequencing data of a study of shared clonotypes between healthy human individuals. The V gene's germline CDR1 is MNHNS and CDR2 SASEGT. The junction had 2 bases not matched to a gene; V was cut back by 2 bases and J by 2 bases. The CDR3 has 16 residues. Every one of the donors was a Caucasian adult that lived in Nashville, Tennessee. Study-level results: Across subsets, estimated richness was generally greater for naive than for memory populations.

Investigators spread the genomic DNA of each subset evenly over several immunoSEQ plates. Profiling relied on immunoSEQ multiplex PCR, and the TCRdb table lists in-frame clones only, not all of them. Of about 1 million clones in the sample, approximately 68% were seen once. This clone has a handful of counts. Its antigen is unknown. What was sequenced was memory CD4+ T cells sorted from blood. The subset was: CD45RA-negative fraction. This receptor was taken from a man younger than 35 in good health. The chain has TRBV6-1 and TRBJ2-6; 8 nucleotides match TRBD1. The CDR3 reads CASSEQGAPGANVLTF. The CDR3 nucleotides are TGTGCCAGCAGTGAACAGGGGGCGCCTGGGGCCAACGTCCTGACTTTC.